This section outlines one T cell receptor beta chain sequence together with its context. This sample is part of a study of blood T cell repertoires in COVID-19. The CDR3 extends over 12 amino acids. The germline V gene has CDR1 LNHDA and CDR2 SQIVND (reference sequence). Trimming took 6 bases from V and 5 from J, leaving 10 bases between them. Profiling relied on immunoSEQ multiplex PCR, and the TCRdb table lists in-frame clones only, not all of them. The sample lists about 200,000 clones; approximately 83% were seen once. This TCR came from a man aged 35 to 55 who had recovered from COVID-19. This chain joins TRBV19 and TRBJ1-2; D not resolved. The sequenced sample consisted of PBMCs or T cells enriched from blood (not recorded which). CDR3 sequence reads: CASSQAVYGYTF. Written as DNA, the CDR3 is TGTGCCAGTAGCCAGGCCGTATATGGCTACACCTTC. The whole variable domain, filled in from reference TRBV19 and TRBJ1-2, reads DGGITQSPKYLFRKEGQNVTLSCEQNLNHDAMYWYRQDPGQGLRLIYYSQIVNDFQKGDIAEGYSVSREKKESFPLTVTSAQKNPTAFYLCASSQAVYGYTFGSGTRLTVV.